Listed below are T cell receptor beta chains from one sample, sequenced in a study of brain T cells in children with intractable seizures. Method: immunoSEQ multiplex PCR; TCRdb's copy keeps in-frame clones and lacks some. The sample includes 110,000 or so clones, approximately 94% of them seen just once. The sample here was peripheral blood, taken at surgery. All receptors come from a boy younger than two with hemimegalencephaly and intractable seizures. CDR3s include the opening cysteine and the closing phenylalanine or tryptophan. The order of the fields is clone size, J gene, V gene, D gene, CDR3 protein, CDR3 DNA. A D gene is named only where the DNA matches it firmly. A row's size may be missing; if present it is once, few, many or a size class.

abundance: once; j_gene: TRBJ1-5; v_gene: TRBV6-5; d_gene: NA; CDR3aa: CASRPGGNQPQHF; CDR3nt: TGTGCCAGCAGGCCTGGGGGCAATCAGCCCCAGCATTTT
abundance: NA; j_gene: TRBJ2-5; v_gene: TRBV28; d_gene: TRBD2; CDR3aa: CASSPSGTRRTQYF; CDR3nt: TGTGCCAGCAGCCCATCCGGGACTAGACGGACCCAGTACTTC
abundance: NA; j_gene: TRBJ2-1; v_gene: TRBV5-1; d_gene: TRBD2; CDR3aa: CASSLGGSGTFSYNEQFF; CDR3nt: TGCGCCAGCAGCTTGGGGGGTAGCGGGACTTTCTCCTACAATGAGCAGTTCTTC
abundance: NA; j_gene: TRBJ1-3; v_gene: TRBV5-6; d_gene: TRBD1; CDR3aa: CASSGTGNCSGNTIYF; CDR3nt: TGTGCCAGCAGCGGGACAGGAAATTGCTCTGGAAACACCATATATTTT
abundance: NA; j_gene: TRBJ1-2; v_gene: TRBV28; d_gene: NA; CDR3aa: CASSLLGTHGYTF; CDR3nt: TGTGCCAGCAGTTTGCTAGGGACCCATGGCTACACCTTC
abundance: NA; j_gene: TRBJ2-5; v_gene: TRBV24-1; d_gene: TRBD1; CDR3aa: CATQGEETQYF; CDR3nt: TGTGCCACCCAGGGGGAGGAGACCCAGTACTTC
abundance: once; j_gene: TRBJ2-1; v_gene: TRBV12-5; d_gene: NA; CDR3aa: CASGLSGTYNEQFF; CDR3nt: TGTGCTAGTGGTTTGTCGGGGACCTACAATGAGCAGTTCTTC
abundance: NA; j_gene: TRBJ2-7; v_gene: TRBV28; d_gene: TRBD2; CDR3aa: CASRYLGLAGDIYEQYF; CDR3nt: TGTGCCAGCAGGTACCTCGGACTAGCGGGGGATATTTACGAGCAGTACTTC
abundance: NA; j_gene: TRBJ2-7; v_gene: TRBV7-6; d_gene: TRBD2; CDR3aa: CASSLADPSGNYEQYF; CDR3nt: TGTGCCAGCAGCTTAGCTGACCCTAGCGGCAACTACGAGCAGTACTTC
abundance: NA; j_gene: TRBJ2-1; v_gene: TRBV11-2; d_gene: TRBD2; CDR3aa: CASSRRLAGGPGEQFF; CDR3nt: TGTGCCAGCAGCCGTCGACTAGCGGGAGGGCCAGGGGAGCAGTTCTTC
abundance: NA; j_gene: TRBJ2-5; v_gene: TRBV5-6; d_gene: NA; CDR3aa: CASSIGWGERAQETQYF; CDR3nt: TGTGCCAGCAGCATTGGGTGGGGTGAGCGGGCTCAAGAGACCCAGTACTTC
abundance: NA; j_gene: TRBJ2-2; v_gene: TRBV27; d_gene: NA; CDR3aa: CASSLLFTGELFF; CDR3nt: TGTGCCAGCAGTCTCCTGTTCACCGGGGAGCTGTTTTTT
abundance: NA; j_gene: TRBJ2-1; v_gene: TRBV18; d_gene: TRBD1; CDR3aa: CASSLLEAGTGSDEQFF; CDR3nt: TGTGCCAGCTCACTTCTGGAGGCGGGGACAGGTAGTGATGAGCAGTTCTTC
abundance: NA; j_gene: TRBJ2-3; v_gene: TRBV6-5; d_gene: TRBD2; CDR3aa: CASRASGRTDTQYF; CDR3nt: TGTGCCAGCAGGGCTAGCGGGAGAACAGATACGCAGTATTTT
abundance: NA; j_gene: TRBJ1-2; v_gene: TRBV6-5; d_gene: NA; CDR3aa: CASTFDGANYGYTF; CDR3nt: TGTGCCAGCACCTTCGACGGAGCTAACTATGGCTACACCTTC
abundance: NA; j_gene: TRBJ1-4; v_gene: TRBV7-9; d_gene: NA; CDR3aa: CASSSRTDATNEKLFF; CDR3nt: TGTGCCAGCAGCTCCCGGACAGACGCAACTAATGAAAAACTGTTTTTT
abundance: NA; j_gene: TRBJ1-2; v_gene: TRBV27; d_gene: TRBD1; CDR3aa: CASSLGTGDGYTF; CDR3nt: TGTGCCAGCAGCCTCGGGACAGGGGATGGCTACACCTTC
abundance: NA; j_gene: TRBJ1-1; v_gene: TRBV7-3; d_gene: NA; CDR3aa: CASSLGSGAEAFF; CDR3nt: TGTGCCAGCAGCTTGGGGTCCGGTGCTGAAGCTTTCTTT
abundance: NA; j_gene: TRBJ2-5; v_gene: TRBV6-5; d_gene: TRBD1; CDR3aa: CASSYLPGQGRETQYF; CDR3nt: TGTGCCAGCAGTTACCTGCCGGGACAGGGGAGGGAGACCCAGTACTTC
abundance: NA; j_gene: TRBJ2-7; v_gene: TRBV11-3; d_gene: NA; CDR3aa: CASSCPPESYEQYF; CDR3nt: TGTGCCAGCAGCTGCCCACCGGAGTCCTACGAGCAGTACTTC
abundance: NA; j_gene: TRBJ1-1; v_gene: TRBV19; d_gene: NA; CDR3aa: CASLYGTGAFF; CDR3nt: TGTGCCAGTCTATACGGGACGGGAGCTTTCTTT
abundance: once; j_gene: TRBJ2-5; v_gene: TRBV28; d_gene: NA; CDR3aa: CASSLVRPGYQETQYF; CDR3nt: TGTGCCAGCAGTTTAGTCCGACCGGGGTACCAAGAGACCCAGTACTTC